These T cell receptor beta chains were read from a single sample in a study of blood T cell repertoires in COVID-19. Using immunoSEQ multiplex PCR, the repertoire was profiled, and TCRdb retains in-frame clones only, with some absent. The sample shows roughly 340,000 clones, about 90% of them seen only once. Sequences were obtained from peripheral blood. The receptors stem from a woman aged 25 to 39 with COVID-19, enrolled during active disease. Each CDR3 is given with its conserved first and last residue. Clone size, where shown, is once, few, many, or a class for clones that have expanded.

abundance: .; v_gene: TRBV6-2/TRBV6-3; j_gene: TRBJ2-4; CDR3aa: CASSYSRAGFGQIAKNIQYF
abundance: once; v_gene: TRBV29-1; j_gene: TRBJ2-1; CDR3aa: CSVGQGRYNEQFF
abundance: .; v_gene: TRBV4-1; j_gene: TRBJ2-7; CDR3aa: CASSRGLASEQYF
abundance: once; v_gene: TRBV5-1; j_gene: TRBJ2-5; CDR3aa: CASGQGKGQETQYF
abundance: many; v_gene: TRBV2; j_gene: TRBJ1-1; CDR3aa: CASYVRTENTEAFF
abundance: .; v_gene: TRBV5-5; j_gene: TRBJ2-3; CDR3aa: CASSLFGAGGLTDTQYF
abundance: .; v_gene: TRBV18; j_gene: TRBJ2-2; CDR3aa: CASSPIRNRGTDTGELFF
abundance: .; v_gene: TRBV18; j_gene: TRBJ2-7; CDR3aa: CASSPAQGSEQYF
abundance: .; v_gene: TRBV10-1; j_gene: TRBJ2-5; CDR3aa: CASSEFLPGQGQETQYF
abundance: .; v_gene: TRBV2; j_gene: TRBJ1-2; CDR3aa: CASSGQGVDYGYTF